This T cell receptor beta chain was documented in a study of blood T cell repertoires in COVID-19. In the study overall: Material from acute and convalescent COVID-19 was sourced from the United States, Italy and Spain. T cells, B-cell-depleted T cells, or PBMCs provided the cDNA or gDNA that served as material.

Generated by immunoSEQ multiplex PCR, the TCRdb table keeps only in-frame clones and is missing some. Here the sample spans about 210,000 clones, 70% to 90% being singletons. The CDR3 is made up of 16 amino acids. V was trimmed by 3 bases and J by 0 bases, leaving 14 bases between them. Germline-derived CDR1 and CDR2 are KGHSH and LQKENI. Seattle researchers signed up patients amid active infection and tracked them longitudinally. The sequenced sample consisted of peripheral blood. The sequence was obtained from a woman in her 70s with COVID-19, enrolled during active disease. V and J are TRBV18 and TRBJ1-1; TRBD1 is a possible D gene (6 bases). The CDR3 protein is CASSPRTAYMNTEAFF. The CDR3 DNA follows: TGTGCCAGCTCACCTAGGACAGCATATATGAACACTGAAGCTTTCTTT.